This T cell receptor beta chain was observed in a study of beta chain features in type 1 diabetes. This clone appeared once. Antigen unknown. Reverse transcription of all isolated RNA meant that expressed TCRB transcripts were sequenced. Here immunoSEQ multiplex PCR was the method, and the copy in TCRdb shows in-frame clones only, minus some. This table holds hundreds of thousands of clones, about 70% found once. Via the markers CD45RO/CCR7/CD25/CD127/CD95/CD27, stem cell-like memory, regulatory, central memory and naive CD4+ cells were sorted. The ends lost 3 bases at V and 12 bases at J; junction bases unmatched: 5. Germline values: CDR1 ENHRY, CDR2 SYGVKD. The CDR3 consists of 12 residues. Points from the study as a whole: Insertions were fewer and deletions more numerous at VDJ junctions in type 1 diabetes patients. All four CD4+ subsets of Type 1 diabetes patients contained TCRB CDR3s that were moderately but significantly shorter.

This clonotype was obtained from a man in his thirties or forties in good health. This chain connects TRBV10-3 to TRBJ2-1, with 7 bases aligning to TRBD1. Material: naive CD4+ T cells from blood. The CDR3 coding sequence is TGTGCCATCAGTGAAGGGGGCGAGGGGCAGTTCTTC. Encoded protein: CAISEGGEGQFF.